The 25 T cell receptor beta chains below were found in one sample sequenced in a study of T-cell reconstitution after alpha-beta-depleted transplantation in children. It was with unique molecular identifiers that the TCRbeta library was prepared. In TCRdb, the PCR reads were re-called with MiXCR into one record per CDR3 protein. Altogether fewer than 250,000 distinct CDR3 sequences are present, about 15% being singletons, with the ten largest covering 43%. The material sequenced was PBMCs, mostly from graft donor cells, taken 360 days after TCRalphabeta/CD19-depleted stem cell transplant. Receptors originate from a male patient between 2 and 10 years old who had a stem cell transplant for acute lymphoblastic leukemia, so the T cells may come from the graft donor.

The V call is TRBV7-2, the J call TRBJ1-5, with D possibly being TRBD1 (6 bases). The V gene's germline CDR1 is SGHTA and CDR2 FQGNSA. This CDR3 comprises 16 residues. Trimming pared 3 bases from V and 3 bases from J, leaving 15 bases between. The CDR3 is CASSLVGTPDNQPQHF. CDR3 DNA sequence: TGTGCCAGCAGCTTGGTAGGGACACCAGACAATCAGCCCCAGCATTTT.

The chain combines TRBV5-1 with TRBJ2-3, with TRBD2 identical over 8 bases. Germline values: CDR1 SGHRS, CDR2 YFSETQ. CDR3 size: 15 residues. With 0 bases clipped from V and 4 bases from J, the junction kept 4 bases outside the gene matches. CDR3: CASSLGAGVADTQYF. In DNA form, the CDR3 reads TGCGCCAGCAGCTTGGGAGCGGGGGTCGCAGATACGCAGTATTTT.

This clonotype has just a few counts. The chain carries TRBV5-6 and TRBJ2-1, with TRBD2 matching over 7 bases. The J segment lost 5 bases and the V segment lost 2 bases, leaving 4 bases of the junction unmatched. This CDR3 region has 14 residues. Germline V lookup: CDR1 SGHDT, CDR2 YYEEEE. The CDR3 nucleotides read TGTGCCAGCAGCTTAGGCGGGAGCAACAATGAGCAGTTCTTC. This gives the protein CASSLGGSNNEQFF.

V is TRBV7-8 and J is TRBJ2-7; either TRBD1 or TRBD2 may supply D (5 bases each). Trimming took 1 base from V and 9 from J, leaving 16 bases between them. The CDR3 consists of 14 residues. CDR1 and CDR2 from the germline V gene are SGHVS and FQNEAQ. CDR3 DNA: TGTGCCAGCAGCTTAGATGGGGCTGAGGGATCGCAGTACTTC. This gives the protein CASSLDGAEGSQYF.

The V gene is TRBV28, the J gene TRBJ2-7; either TRBD1 or TRBD2 may fit D (6 bases each). The CDR3 length is 15 residues. Per germline, CDR1 MDHEN and CDR2 SYDVKM. Trimming removed 6 bases from V and 0 bases from J, with 15 bases in between. The CDR3 loop reads CASRGGFWSSYEQYF. CDR3 DNA: TGTGCCAGCAGAGGGGGGTTCTGGAGCTCCTACGAGCAGTACTTC.

This clonotype has only a few counts. The V gene is TRBV2, the J gene TRBJ2-1; TRBD2 agrees at 7 bases. CDR3 length: 17 residues. Trimming at V came to 3 bases and at J to 4 bases, leaving 12 bases not matched to a gene. From germline, CDR1 is SNHLY and CDR2 FYNNEI. The CDR3 protein is CASSDGTGRLAYNEQFF. For the CDR3, the DNA is TGTGCCAGCAGTGACGGGACTGGGAGACTAGCATACAATGAGCAGTTCTTC.

V is TRBV10-3 and J is TRBJ2-3; perhaps TRBD1 as D (7 bases). Germline CDR1 and CDR2: ENHRY and SYGVKD. The CDR3 has 16 amino acids. Trimming took off 5 bases at V and 4 bases at J, with 19 bases between the two ends. The CDR3 region is CAISKQQGPGADTQYF. The CDR3 DNA follows: TGTGCCATCAGTAAACAACAGGGGCCGGGGGCAGATACGCAGTATTTT.

The chain joins TRBV29-1 to TRBJ2-3; 7 bases are shared with TRBD1. The CDR3 runs 15 residues. Trimming removed 7 bases from V and 0 bases from J; junction bases left unmatched: 10. The V gene's germline CDR1 is SQVTM and CDR2 ANQGSEA. CDR3 bases: TGCAGCGCCCCCGGACCAGGGGGAAGCACAGATACGCAGTATTTT. It yields the protein CSAPGPGGSTDTQYF.

This chain joins TRBV20-1 and TRBJ2-2; 9 positions agree with TRBD2. The CDR3 has 14 amino acids. J lost 3 bases, V lost 4 bases, and 3 bases had no gene match. The germline V gene has CDR1 DFQATT and CDR2 SNEGSKA (reference sequence). The CDR3 DNA reads TGCAGTGCTACGGGACTAGCTCACACCGGGGAGCTGTTTTTT. Translated, it gives CSATGLAHTGELFF.

V gene TRBV2 combines with J gene TRBJ1-5; D unclear. With 3 bases removed from V and 7 bases from J, the gap between germline ends came to 13 bases. The CDR3 consists of 14 residues. The germline V gene encodes CDR1 SNHLY and CDR2 FYNNEI. CDR3 protein: CASSDVGGWQPQHF. The CDR3 DNA follows: TGTGCCAGCAGTGATGTGGGAGGATGGCAGCCCCAGCATTTT.

This clonotype has just a few counts. CDR3 DNA sequence: TGTGCCAGCAGCGACAGTTTTCAGTCCTCTGGAAACACCATATATTTT. Translation: CASSDSFQSSGNTIYF. This chain connects TRBV12-3 or TRBV12-4 to TRBJ1-3; maybe TRBD1 (5 bases). This CDR3 comprises 16 residues. V was pared by 6 bases and J by 0 bases, with 15 bases between.

This clonotype has a count of ten or more. The chain is built from TRBV12-3 or TRBV12-4 and TRBJ2-3; 9 bases align to TRBD2. This CDR3 is 15 amino acids long. Trimming removed 6 bases from V and 6 bases from J; junction bases left unmatched: 10. The CDR3 reads CASRIRSGGWDTQYF. CDR3 bases: TGTGCCAGCAGAATACGTAGCGGGGGTTGGGATACGCAGTATTTT.

The rearrangement uses TRBV30 and TRBJ2-3; 9 bases map to TRBD2. Trimming cost V 2 bases and J 2 bases; bases outside gene matches: 8. This CDR3 is 16 amino acids long. Germline V lookup: CDR1 GTSNPN, CDR2 SVGIG (reference sequence). The chain's CDR3 is CAWSYEREATTDTQYF. CDR3 DNA sequence: TGTGCCTGGAGTTACGAGCGGGAGGCTACCACAGATACGCAGTATTTT.

The chain uses TRBV29-1 and TRBJ2-1; 11 bases are shared with TRBD2. Germline loops: CDR1 SQVTM, CDR2 ANQGSEA. The CDR3 runs 17 residues. After removal of 0 bases from V and 6 bases from J, the junction contained 10 bases not matched to a gene. DNA for the CDR3: TGCAGCGTTGAAGATGGTAGCGGGGGGGCACGGGGCAATGAGCAGTTCTTC. This sequence encodes CSVEDGSGGARGNEQFF.

This clonotype was counted a few times. The rearrangement links TRBV20-1 to TRBJ2-7; TRBD2 agrees at 12 bases. This CDR3 region has 14 residues. CDR1 DFQATT and CDR2 SNEGSKA come from the germline V gene (reference sequence). Trimming cost V 6 bases and J 0 bases; bases outside gene matches: 3. CDR3 nucleotides: TGCAGTGCCGGACTAGCGGGAAGCTCCTACGAGCAGTACTTC. Translation: CSAGLAGSSYEQYF.

This clonotype was seen more than once but under ten times. J is TRBJ1-4 and V is TRBV4-3; 10 bases fit TRBD1. V shed 1 base and J 8 bases; nucleotides not matched to a gene: 7. CDR3 length: 16 residues. Germline-derived CDR1 and CDR2 are LGHNA and YSLEER. The CDR3 is CASSQASRDRGEKLFF. The DNA for the CDR3 is TGCGCCAGCAGCCAAGCCTCCCGGGACAGGGGCGAAAAACTGTTTTTT.

This clonotype was detected ten times or more. The V and J genes are TRBV6-5 and TRBJ2-5, with 7 positions matching TRBD1. Germline trimming cut 4 bases from V and 2 bases from J; bases unmatched to any gene: 10. This CDR3 has 16 amino acids. The germline gives CDR1 MNHEY, CDR2 SVGAGI. CDR3: CASSSLDRVLQETQYF. The CDR3 DNA follows: TGTGCCAGCAGTTCCCTCGACAGGGTCCTGCAAGAGACCCAGTACTTC.

The J gene is TRBJ2-3, the V gene TRBV7-3; weak D call: TRBD2 (7 bases). Germline V gives CDR1 SGHTA, CDR2 FQGTGA. Trimming left V 4 bases short and J 5 bases short, with 13 bases between. The CDR3 is made up of 14 amino acids. In DNA form, the CDR3 reads TGTGCCAGCAGCTCGGGGGGCCCTTTAGATACGCAGTATTTT. It yields the protein CASSSGGPLDTQYF.

The chain combines TRBV7-6 with TRBJ1-1; D not resolved. Germline lookup yields CDR1 SGHVS and CDR2 FNYEAQ. The germline V and J ends were trimmed by 4 bases and 4 bases, with 13 bases remaining between them. The CDR3 totals 14 residues. The CDR3 nucleotides read TGTGCCAGCAGCTACCGAAGGAGGGCCACTGAAGCTTTCTTT. Protein sequence: CASSYRRRATEAFF.

The chain has TRBV4-3 and TRBJ2-1, with TRBD1 matching 7 bases. The CDR3 has 18 residues. Trimming removed 5 bases from V and 2 bases from J; junction bases left unmatched: 15. Germline CDR1 and CDR2: LGHNA and YSLEER. The CDR3 region has the DNA TGCGCCAGCAGCTATAATGCGGCCGCCGGGACAGCCTACAATGAGCAGTTCTTC. The encoded protein is CASSYNAAAGTAYNEQFF.

This clonotype was found a few times. This chain connects TRBV6-5 to TRBJ2-7; D not certain. This CDR3 spans 16 amino acids. In germline, CDR1 is MNHEY, CDR2 SVGAGI. Trimming left V 2 bases short and J 3 bases short, with 17 bases between. CDR3 amino acids: CASSYAVGKPYYEQYF. For the CDR3, the DNA is TGTGCCAGCAGTTACGCGGTGGGCAAGCCTTACTACGAGCAGTACTTC.

This clonotype was counted between two and nine times. J is TRBJ2-7 and V is TRBV12-3 or TRBV12-4; D unresolved. The V and J ends lost 3 bases and 0 bases respectively, with 9 bases between them. CDR3 size: 14 residues. CDR3 residues: CASSFGYVSYEQYF. CDR3 DNA sequence: TGTGCCAGCAGTTTTGGGTATGTCTCCTACGAGCAGTACTTC.

This clonotype was recorded at least ten times. As DNA, the CDR3 is TGTGCCACCAGTGACAACCTCCCTTTACGGTTAACTGAGCAGTTCTTC. It yields the protein CATSDNLPLRLTEQFF. The V gene is TRBV24-1, the J gene TRBJ2-1; D remains ambiguous. V lost 4 bases and J lost 9, with 21 bases in between. There are 16 residues in the CDR3. The V gene's germline CDR1 is KGHDR and CDR2 SFDVKD.

This clonotype appeared a few times. This chain's CDR3 is CASSLALGWTGELFF. CDR3 sequence (DNA): TGCGCCAGCAGCTTGGCCCTGGGGTGGACCGGGGAGCTGTTTTTT. The rearrangement joins TRBV5-1 to TRBJ2-2, with D unresolved. The length of the CDR3 is 15 residues. Germline assignment: CDR1 SGHRS and CDR2 YFSETQ. V was pared by 0 bases and J by 5 bases, with 11 bases between. The complete variable domain, with remaining parts taken from reference TRBV5-1 and TRBJ2-2, reads KAGVTQTPRYLIKTRGQQVTLSCSPISGHRSVSWYQQTPGQGLQFLFEYFSETQRNKGNFPGRFSGRQFSNSRSEMNVSTLELGDSALYLCASSLALGWTGELFFGEGSRLTVL.

In this sample, this clonotype turned up once. The chain has TRBV12-3 or TRBV12-4 and TRBJ1-6; D remains unclear. Deletions cut 2 bases from V and 6 bases from J, with 8 bases between. The CDR3 is made up of 14 amino acids. The chain's CDR3 is CASSLLAANSPLHF. CDR3 coding DNA: TGTGCCAGCAGTTTACTGGCAGCTAATTCACCCCTCCACTTT.